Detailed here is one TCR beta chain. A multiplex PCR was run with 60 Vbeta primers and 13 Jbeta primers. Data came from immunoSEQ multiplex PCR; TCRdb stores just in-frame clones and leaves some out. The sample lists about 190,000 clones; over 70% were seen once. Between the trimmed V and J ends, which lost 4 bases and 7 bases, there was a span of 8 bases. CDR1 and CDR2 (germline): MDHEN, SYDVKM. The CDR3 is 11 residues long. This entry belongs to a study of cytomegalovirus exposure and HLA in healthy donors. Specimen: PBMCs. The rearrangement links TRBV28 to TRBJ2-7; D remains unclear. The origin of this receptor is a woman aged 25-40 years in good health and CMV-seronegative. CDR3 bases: TGTGCCAGCAGTTCGGAGTATGAGCAGTACTTC. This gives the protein CASSSEYEQYF. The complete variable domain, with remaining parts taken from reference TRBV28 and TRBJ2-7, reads DVKVTQSSRYLVKRTGEKVFLECVQDMDHENMFWYRQDPGLGLRLIYFSYDVKMKEKGDIPEGYSVSREKKERFSLILESASTNQTSMYLCASSSEYEQYFGPGTRLTVT.